The source of this T cell receptor (beta chain) is a study of blood T cell repertoires in COVID-19. The CDR3 runs to 12 residues. Per the original methods: Reference gene primer amplification gave estimated nucleated cell counts. TCRdb's copy holds only in-frame clones and misses some; the assay was immunoSEQ multiplex PCR. That table is the source of V, J and clone size, and D and trimming were worked out from the DNA. The sample includes 150,000 to 200,000 clones, around 87% seen only once; the top ten take around 2.7%. The sample consisted of peripheral blood. V usage is TRBV21-1 and J usage is TRBJ1-4; whether TRBD1, the table's D call, matches the DNA was not checked. TRBV21-1 is described as a pseudogene. The source of this sequence is a man in his forties with active or convalescent COVID-19. CDR3 bases: TGTGCCAGTCGGACAGGGTATGAAAAACTGTTTTTT. Its protein product is CASRTGYEKLFF.